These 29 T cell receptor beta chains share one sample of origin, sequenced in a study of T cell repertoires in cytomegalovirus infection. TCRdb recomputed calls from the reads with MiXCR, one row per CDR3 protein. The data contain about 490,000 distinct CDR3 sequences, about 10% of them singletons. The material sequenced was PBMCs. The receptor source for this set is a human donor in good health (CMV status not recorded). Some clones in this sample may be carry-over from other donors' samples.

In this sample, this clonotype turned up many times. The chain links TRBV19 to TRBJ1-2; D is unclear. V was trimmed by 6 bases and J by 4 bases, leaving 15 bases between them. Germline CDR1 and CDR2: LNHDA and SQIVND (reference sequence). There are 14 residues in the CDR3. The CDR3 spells CASSQQSGSYGYTF. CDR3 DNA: TGTGCCAGTAGCCAGCAGTCGGGCAGCTATGGCTACACCTTC.

In DNA, the CDR3 is TGCAGTGCTAGGACGACGGGCAGAGGGGCCTACGAGCAGTACTTC. Its protein is CSARTTGRGAYEQYF. V is TRBV20-1 and J is TRBJ2-7; tentatively, D is TRBD1 or TRBD2 (5 bases each). Trimming left V 3 bases short and J 2 bases short, with 17 bases between. Germline CDR1 DFQATT, CDR2 SNEGSKA (reference sequence). The CDR3 loop spans 15 amino acids.

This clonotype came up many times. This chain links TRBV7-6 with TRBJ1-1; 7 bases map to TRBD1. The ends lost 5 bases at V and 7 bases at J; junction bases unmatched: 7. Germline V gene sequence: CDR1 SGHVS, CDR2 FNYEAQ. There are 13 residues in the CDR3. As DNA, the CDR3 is TGTGCCAGCAGCCCCCGAGGGGGCTTTGAAGCTTTCTTT. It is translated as CASSPRGGFEAFF.

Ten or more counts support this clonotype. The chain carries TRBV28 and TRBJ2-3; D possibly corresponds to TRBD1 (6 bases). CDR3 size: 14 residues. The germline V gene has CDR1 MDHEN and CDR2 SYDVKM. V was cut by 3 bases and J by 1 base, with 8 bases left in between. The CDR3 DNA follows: TGTGCCAGCAGTTTGTACAGGGGCACAGATACGCAGTATTTT. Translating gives CASSLYRGTDTQYF.

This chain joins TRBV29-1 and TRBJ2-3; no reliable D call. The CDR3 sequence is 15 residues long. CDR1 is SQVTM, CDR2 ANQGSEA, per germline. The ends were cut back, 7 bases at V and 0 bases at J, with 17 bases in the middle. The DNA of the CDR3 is TGCAGCGCCATCCTACGGCCCTTTAGCACAGATACGCAGTATTTT. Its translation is CSAILRPFSTDTQYF.

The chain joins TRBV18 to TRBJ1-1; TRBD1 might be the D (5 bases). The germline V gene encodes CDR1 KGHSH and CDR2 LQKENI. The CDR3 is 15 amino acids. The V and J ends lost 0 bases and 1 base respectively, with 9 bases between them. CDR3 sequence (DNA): TGTGCCAGCTCACCACCGACGGGGCCGAACACTGAAGCTTTCTTT. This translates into CASSPPTGPNTEAFF.

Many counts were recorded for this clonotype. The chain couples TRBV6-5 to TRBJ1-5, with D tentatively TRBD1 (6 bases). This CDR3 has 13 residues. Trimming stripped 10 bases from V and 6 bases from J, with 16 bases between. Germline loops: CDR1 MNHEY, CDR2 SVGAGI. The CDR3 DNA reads TGTGCCACTTCTAGGGGGGCAGGTCAGCCCCAGCATTTT. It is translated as CATSRGAGQPQHF.

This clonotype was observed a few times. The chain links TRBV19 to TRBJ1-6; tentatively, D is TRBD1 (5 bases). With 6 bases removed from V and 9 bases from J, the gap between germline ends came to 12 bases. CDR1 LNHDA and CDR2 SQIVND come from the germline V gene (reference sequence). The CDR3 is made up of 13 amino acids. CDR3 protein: CASRGGIGSPLHF. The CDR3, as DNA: TGTGCCAGTAGGGGGGGGATCGGTTCACCCCTCCACTTT.

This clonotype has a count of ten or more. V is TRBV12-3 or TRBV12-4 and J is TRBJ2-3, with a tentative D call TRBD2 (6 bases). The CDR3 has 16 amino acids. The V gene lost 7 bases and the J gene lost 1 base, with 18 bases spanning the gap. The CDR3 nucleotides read TGTGCCAGCACCTCGAGACGGGGGACGGGCACAGATACGCAGTATTTT. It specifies CASTSRRGTGTDTQYF.

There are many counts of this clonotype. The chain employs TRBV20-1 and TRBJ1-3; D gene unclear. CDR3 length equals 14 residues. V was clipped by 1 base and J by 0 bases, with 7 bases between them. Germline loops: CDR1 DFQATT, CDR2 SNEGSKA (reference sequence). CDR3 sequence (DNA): TGCAGTGCTAGAGTGAGTGCCTCTGGAAACACCATATATTTT. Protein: CSARVSASGNTIYF.

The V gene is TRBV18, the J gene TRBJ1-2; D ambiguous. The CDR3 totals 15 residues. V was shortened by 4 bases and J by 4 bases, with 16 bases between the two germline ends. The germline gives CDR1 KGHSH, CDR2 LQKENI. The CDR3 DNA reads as TGTGCCAGCTCACGTTCTGGGCCGACTACCTATGGCTACACCTTC. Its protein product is CASSRSGPTTYGYTF.

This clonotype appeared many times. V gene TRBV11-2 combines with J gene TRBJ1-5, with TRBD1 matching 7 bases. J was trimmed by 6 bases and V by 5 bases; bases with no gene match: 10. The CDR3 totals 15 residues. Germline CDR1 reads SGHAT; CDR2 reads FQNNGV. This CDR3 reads CASSLGGGAVQPQHF. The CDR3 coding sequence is TGTGCCAGCAGCCTTGGAGGGGGCGCGGTTCAGCCCCAGCATTTT.

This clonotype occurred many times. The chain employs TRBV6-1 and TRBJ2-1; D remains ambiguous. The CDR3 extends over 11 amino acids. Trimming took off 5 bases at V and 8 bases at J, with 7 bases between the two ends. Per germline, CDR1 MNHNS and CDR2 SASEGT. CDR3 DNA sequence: TGTGCCAGCAGTTCATGGGATGAGCAGTTCTTC. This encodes CASSSWDEQFF.

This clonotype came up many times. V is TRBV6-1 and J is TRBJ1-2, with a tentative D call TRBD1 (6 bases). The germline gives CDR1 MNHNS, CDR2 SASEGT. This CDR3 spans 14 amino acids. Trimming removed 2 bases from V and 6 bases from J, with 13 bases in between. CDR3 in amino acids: CASSEPTGLNGYTF. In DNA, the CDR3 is TGTGCCAGCAGTGAACCCACAGGGCTGAATGGCTACACCTTC.

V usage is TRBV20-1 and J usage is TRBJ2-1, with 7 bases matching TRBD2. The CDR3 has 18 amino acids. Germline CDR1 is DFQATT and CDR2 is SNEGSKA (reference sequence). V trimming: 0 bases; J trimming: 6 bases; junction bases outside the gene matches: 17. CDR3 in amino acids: CSARDLPRRETPLNEQFF. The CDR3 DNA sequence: TGCAGTGCTAGAGATCTCCCAAGGCGGGAGACCCCCCTCAATGAGCAGTTCTTC.

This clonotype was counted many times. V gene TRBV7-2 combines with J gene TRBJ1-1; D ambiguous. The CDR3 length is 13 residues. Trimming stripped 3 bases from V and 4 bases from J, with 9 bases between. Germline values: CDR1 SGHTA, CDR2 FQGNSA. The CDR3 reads CASSLVLVTEAFF. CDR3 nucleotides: TGTGCCAGCAGCTTGGTACTTGTCACTGAAGCTTTCTTT.

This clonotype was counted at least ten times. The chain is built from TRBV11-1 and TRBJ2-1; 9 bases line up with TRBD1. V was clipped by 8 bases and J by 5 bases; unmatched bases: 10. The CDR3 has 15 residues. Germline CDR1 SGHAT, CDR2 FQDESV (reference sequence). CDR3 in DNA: TGTGCCAGCGTGTCCCGGGACAGGGTCGACAATGAGCAGTTCTTC. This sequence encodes CASVSRDRVDNEQFF.

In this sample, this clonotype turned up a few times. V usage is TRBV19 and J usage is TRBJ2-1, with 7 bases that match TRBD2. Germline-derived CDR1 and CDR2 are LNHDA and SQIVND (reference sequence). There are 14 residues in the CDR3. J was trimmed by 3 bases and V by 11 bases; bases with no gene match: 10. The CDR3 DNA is TGTGCCTCCATGGGGGGGACCTACTACAATGAGCAGTTCTTC. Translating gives CASMGGTYYNEQFF.

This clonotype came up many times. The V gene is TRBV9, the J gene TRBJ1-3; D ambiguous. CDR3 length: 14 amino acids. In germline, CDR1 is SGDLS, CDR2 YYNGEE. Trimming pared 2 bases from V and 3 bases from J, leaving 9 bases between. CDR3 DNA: TGTGCCAGCAGCGTTGGTGGAAATGGAAACACCATATATTTT. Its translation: CASSVGGNGNTIYF.

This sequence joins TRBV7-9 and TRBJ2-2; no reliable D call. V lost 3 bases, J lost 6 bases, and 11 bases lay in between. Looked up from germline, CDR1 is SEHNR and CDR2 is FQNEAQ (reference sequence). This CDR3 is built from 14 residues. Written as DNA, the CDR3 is TGTGCCAGCAGCTTCTTCATGGTATCCGGGGAGCTGTTTTTT. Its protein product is CASSFFMVSGELFF.

CDR3 DNA sequence: TGTGCCAGCAGCGTAGCAGGGTCTGGAAACACCATATATTTT. This translates into CASSVAGSGNTIYF. This chain connects TRBV14 to TRBJ1-3, with D tentatively TRBD1 (5 bases). Germline CDR1 is SGHDN and CDR2 is FVKESK. The CDR3 consists of 14 residues. V was shortened by 5 bases and J by 1 base, with 9 bases between the two germline ends.

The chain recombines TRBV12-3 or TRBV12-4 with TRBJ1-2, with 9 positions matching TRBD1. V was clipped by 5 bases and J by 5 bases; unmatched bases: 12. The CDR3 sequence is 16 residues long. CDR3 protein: CASSPGGQGLPYGYTF. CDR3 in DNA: TGTGCCAGCAGTCCTGGGGGACAGGGCCTCCCTTATGGCTACACCTTC.

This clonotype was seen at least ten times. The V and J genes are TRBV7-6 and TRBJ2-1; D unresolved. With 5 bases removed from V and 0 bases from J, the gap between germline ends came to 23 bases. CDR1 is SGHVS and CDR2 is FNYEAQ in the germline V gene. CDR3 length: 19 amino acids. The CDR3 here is CASSQVGEPGAPSYNEQFF. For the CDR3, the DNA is TGTGCCAGCAGCCAAGTCGGTGAGCCGGGCGCCCCCTCCTACAATGAGCAGTTCTTC. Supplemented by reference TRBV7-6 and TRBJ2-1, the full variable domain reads GAGVSQSPRYKVTKRGQDVALRCDPISGHVSLYWYRQALGQGPEFLTYFNYEAQQDKSGLPNDRFSAERPEGSISTLTIQRTEQRDSAMYRCASSQVGEPGAPSYNEQFFGPGTRLTVL.

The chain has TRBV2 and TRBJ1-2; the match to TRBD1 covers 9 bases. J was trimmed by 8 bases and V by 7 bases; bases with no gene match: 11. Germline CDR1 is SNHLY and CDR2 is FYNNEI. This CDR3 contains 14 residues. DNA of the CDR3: TGTGCCAGCAATAGGGGACAGGGAGTGTGGGGCTACACCTTC. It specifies CASNRGQGVWGYTF. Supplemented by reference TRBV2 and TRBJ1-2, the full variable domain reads EPEVTQTPSHQVTQMGQEVILRCVPISNHLYFYWYRQILGQKVEFLVSFYNNEISEKSEIFDDQFSVERPDGSNFTLKIRSTKLEDSAMYFCASNRGQGVWGYTFGSGTRLTVV.

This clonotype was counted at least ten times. DNA of the CDR3: TGTGCCAGCAGTTTGCTCGGGGGGGAAAAACTGTTTTTT. Residues: CASSLLGGEKLFF. The V gene is TRBV12-3 or TRBV12-4, the J gene TRBJ1-4, with D possibly TRBD1 on 5 matching bases. Between the trimmed V and J ends, which lost 3 bases and 8 bases, there was a span of 10 bases. This CDR3 contains 13 residues.

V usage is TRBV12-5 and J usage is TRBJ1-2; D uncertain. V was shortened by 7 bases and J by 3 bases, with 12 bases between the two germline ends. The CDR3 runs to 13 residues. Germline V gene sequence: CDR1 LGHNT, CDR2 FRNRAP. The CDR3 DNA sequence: TGTGCTAGTGCTACCCCAAGGGACTATGGCTACACCTTC. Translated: CASATPRDYGYTF.

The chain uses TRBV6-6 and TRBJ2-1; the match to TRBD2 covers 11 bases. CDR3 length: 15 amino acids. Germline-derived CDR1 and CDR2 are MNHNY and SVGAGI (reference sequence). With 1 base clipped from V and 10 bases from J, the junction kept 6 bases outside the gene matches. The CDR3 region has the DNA TGTGCCAGCAGTTACTTAGCGGGAGGGCCGCGCGAGCAGTTCTTC. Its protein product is CASSYLAGGPREQFF.

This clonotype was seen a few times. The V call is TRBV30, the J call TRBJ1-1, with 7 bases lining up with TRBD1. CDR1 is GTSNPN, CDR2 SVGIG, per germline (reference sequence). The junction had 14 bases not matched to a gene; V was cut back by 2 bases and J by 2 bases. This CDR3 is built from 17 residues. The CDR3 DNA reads TGTGCCTGGAGTCCCCCCACGGGACAGCCCTTTAACACTGAAGCTTTCTTT. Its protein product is CAWSPPTGQPFNTEAFF.

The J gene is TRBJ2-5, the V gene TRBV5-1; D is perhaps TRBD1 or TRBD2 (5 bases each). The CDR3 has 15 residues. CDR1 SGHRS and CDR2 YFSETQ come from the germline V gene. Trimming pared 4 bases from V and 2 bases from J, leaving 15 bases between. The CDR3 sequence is CASSGGADTQETQYF. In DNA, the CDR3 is TGCGCCAGCAGCGGGGGAGCGGATACTCAAGAGACCCAGTACTTC.